This is a list of T cell receptor beta chains from one sample in a study of T-cell reconstitution after alpha-beta-depleted transplantation in children. TCRdb redid the calling of the PCR reads with MiXCR, one entry per CDR3 protein. There are about 640,000 distinct CDR3 sequences in the sample; 13% occur only once, and about 2.2% lies in the top ten. This specimen was PBMCs, mostly from graft donor cells, taken 360 days after TCRalphabeta/CD19-depleted stem cell transplant. The receptors were gathered from a male patient aged 10-17 years who had a stem cell transplant for acute myeloid leukemia, so the T cells may come from the graft donor. Both conserved end residues are part of each CDR3. D genes are given only for firm matches. Size is stated for part of the rows, as once, few or many counts, or as a class when the clone is expanded.

d_call	v_call	clone_size	j_call	cdr3_nt	cdr3_aa
.	TRBV29-1	.	TRBJ1-1	TGCAGCGTTGAAGGGGAGGGCACTGAAGCTTTCTTT	CSVEGEGTEAFF
TRBD2	TRBV5-1	.	TRBJ2-1	TGCGCCAGCAGCTTGGTTTGGACTAGCGGGAGCTCCTACAATGAGCAGTTCTTC	CASSLVWTSGSSYNEQFF
TRBD2	TRBV12-3/TRBV12-4	few	TRBJ2-2	TGTGCCAGCAGTTTAGAGGGGACTAGACGGAGCGGGGAGCTGTTTTTT	CASSLEGTRRSGELFF
TRBD2	TRBV20-1	few	TRBJ2-4	TGCAGTGCTAGAGATTGGAGCACCGGGACTAGCGGAACCGTAGCCAAAAACATTCAGTACTTC	CSARDWSTGTSGTVAKNIQYF
TRBD1	TRBV4-3	few	TRBJ2-1	TGCGCCAGCAGCCTCGCCAGGGGGTCTCTGGGGGAGCAGTTCTTC	CASSLARGSLGEQFF
.	TRBV6-2/TRBV6-3	few	TRBJ2-3	TGTGCCAGCAAGGGGCGACAGGCGAGAGATACGCAGTATTTT	CASKGRQARDTQYF
.	TRBV7-9	few	TRBJ2-7	TGTGCCAGCAGCGGCGGAGGCCACTACTACGAGCAGTACTTT	CASSGGGHYYEQYF
.	TRBV12-3/TRBV12-4	few	TRBJ2-3	TGTGCCAGCAGTCGAGTTGGCTCAGATACGCAGTATTTT	CASSRVGSDTQYF
.	TRBV2	.	TRBJ2-6	TGTGCCAGCAGTGAATGGGGTGGGCGGCTCTCTGGGGCCAACGTCCTGACTTTC	CASSEWGGRLSGANVLTF
.	TRBV6-2/TRBV6-3	few	TRBJ2-6	TGTGCCAGCAGTTACCTTCGTGCCGGGGCCAACGTCCTGACTTTC	CASSYLRAGANVLTF
.	TRBV15	.	TRBJ2-2	TGTGCCACCAGCATAGATGGATGGTGGGAGAACACCGGGGAGCTGTTTTTT	CATSIDGWWENTGELFF
.	TRBV24-1	.	TRBJ2-1	TGTGCCACCAGTGAGCCCTCCGGGACTTATTACAATGAGCAGTTCTTC	CATSEPSGTYYNEQFF
.	TRBV20-1	.	TRBJ1-1	TGCAGTGCTAGAGATCACGGCAGGGTGGGGTCTGAAGCTTTCTTT	CSARDHGRVGSEAFF
TRBD1	TRBV7-2	.	TRBJ2-7	TGTGCCAGCAGCTTAGTATCCGGGACAGGGGGCAACGAGCAGTACTTC	CASSLVSGTGGNEQYF
.	TRBV7-9	few	TRBJ2-7	TGTGCCAGCAGCTTGGACGTTCGGCGGGGGCCCCACGAGCAGTACTTC	CASSLDVRRGPHEQYF
TRBD2	TRBV12-3/TRBV12-4	.	TRBJ2-7	TGTGCCAGCAGTCTCGGGACTAGCGGGATCGAGCAGTACTTC	CASSLGTSGIEQYF
.	TRBV28	few	TRBJ2-5	TGTGCCAGCAGTGGCCCCAAGGAAGAGACCCAGTACTTC	CASSGPKEETQYF
TRBD1	TRBV12-3/TRBV12-4	.	TRBJ2-1	TGTGCCAGCAGTATCGGGACAGGGTTGGGTGGGTCCTACAATGAGCAGTTCTTC	CASSIGTGLGGSYNEQFF
.	TRBV7-3	.	TRBJ2-7	TGTGCCAGCAGCTCTGCTCTAGCGAACGAGCAGTACTTC	CASSSALANEQYF
.	TRBV28	.	TRBJ2-1	TGTGCCACGCATGAGGGAGTCCTCTCCTACAATGAGCAGTTCTTC	CATHEGVLSYNEQFF
.	TRBV30	few	TRBJ2-3	TGTGCCTGGAGGACAGGTAGTGGGCGGGATACGCAGTATTTT	CAWRTGSGRDTQYF
.	TRBV7-2	.	TRBJ2-5	TGTGCCAGCAGCTCCCCCTTTGTTCTAGATCCCCTAGAGACCCAGTACTTC	CASSSPFVLDPLETQYF
.	TRBV15	few	TRBJ2-3	TGTGCCACCAGCAGAGATCAGGGCAGCGCCGCGGGAGATACGCAGTATTTT	CATSRDQGSAAGDTQYF
.	TRBV11-2	.	TRBJ1-3	TGTGCCAGCAGGGGAAGTGCGTCCTCTGGAAACACCATATATTTT	CASRGSASSGNTIYF
.	TRBV29-1	few	TRBJ2-7	TGCAGCGCCTCGGTAAAAAACTACTACGAGCAGTACTTC	CSASVKNYYEQYF
.	TRBV30	few	TRBJ2-7	TGTGCCTGGAGTGTACTTTCACAGGGTTACGAGCAGTACTTC	CAWSVLSQGYEQYF
TRBD1	TRBV9	.	TRBJ2-7	TGTGTCAGCAGCGTAACGGGACAGGGTATCGAGCAGTACTTC	CVSSVTGQGIEQYF
TRBD1	TRBV5-1	many	TRBJ1-6	TGCGCCAGCAGCTTGTACGGCGGACAGGCGAGCTCACCCCTCCACTTT	CASSLYGGQASSPLHF
.	TRBV4-2	few	TRBJ2-1	TGTGCCAGCAGCCAAGACAGATCCTTCAGCGAGCAGTTCTTC	CASSQDRSFSEQFF
.	TRBV5-6	many	TRBJ2-4	TGTGCCAGCAGCTTGAGGATCCTAGCCAAAAACATTCAGTACTTC	CASSLRILAKNIQYF
TRBD2	TRBV20-1	.	TRBJ2-3	TGCAGTGCTAGAGTGGGGATAGCGGGAGTCACAGATACGCAGTATTTT	CSARVGIAGVTDTQYF
.	TRBV4-2	.	TRBJ2-5	TGTGCCAGCAGCCAACGCGACCTTTCTACGTTTTCCCAGCAAGAGACCCAGTACTTC	CASSQRDLSTFSQQETQYF
.	TRBV5-1	.	TRBJ2-1	TGCGCCAGCAGCTTTAGGGGGGAAGGGTACAATGAGCAGTTCTTC	CASSFRGEGYNEQFF
.	TRBV12-3/TRBV12-4	many	TRBJ2-7	TGTGCCAGCAGTTCGGGGCTGGGATACGAGCAGTACTTC	CASSSGLGYEQYF
.	TRBV27	many	TRBJ2-2	TGTGCCAGCAGTTTATTACCGTCAATCACCGGGGAGCTGTTTTTT	CASSLLPSITGELFF
TRBD2	TRBV20-1	.	TRBJ2-7	TGCAGTGCCCAGAGCGGGAGGGCCGAGGGGGAGCAGTACTTC	CSAQSGRAEGEQYF
.	TRBV18	few	TRBJ1-2	TGTGCCAGCTCACCACAAAGAGTCTATGGCTACACCTTC	CASSPQRVYGYTF
TRBD2	TRBV20-1	few	TRBJ2-2	TGCAGTGCTCTCAGCGGGATTGACACCGGGGAGCTGTTTTTT	CSALSGIDTGELFF
.	TRBV5-5	few	TRBJ2-1	TGTGCCAGCAGCTTGCAGGGGGGAGGGGCCTACAATGAGCAGTTCTTC	CASSLQGGGAYNEQFF
.	TRBV28	many	TRBJ2-4	TGTGCCAGCAAGGGCACCCCGAAAAACATTCAGTACTTC	CASKGTPKNIQYF
TRBD2	TRBV5-1	.	TRBJ2-5	TGCGCCAGCAGCTCCCAAGCAGCGGGGCGAGAGACCCAGTACTTC	CASSSQAAGRETQYF
TRBD2	TRBV5-1	many	TRBJ2-1	TGCGCCAGCAGCTGGGGGACTAGCGGATACAATGAGCAGTTCTTC	CASSWGTSGYNEQFF
.	TRBV28	few	TRBJ2-1	TGTGCCAGCAGTGTGGCGGCCCCCCGAGGCAATGAGCAGTTCTTC	CASSVAAPRGNEQFF
TRBD2	TRBV20-1	.	TRBJ2-5	TGCAGTGCTAGGCCCCACCAAGCGGGAGGGTGGGAGACCCAGTACTTC	CSARPHQAGGWETQYF
TRBD2	TRBV4-2	.	TRBJ2-7	TGTGCCAGCTGCCACTCGGGACTAGCGGGAGTTAACTACGTGGAGCAGTACTTC	CASCHSGLAGVNYVEQYF
.	TRBV6-5	few	TRBJ2-6	TGTGCCAGCAGAACACAGTTCCGGGCCGGGGCCAACGTCCTGACTTTC	CASRTQFRAGANVLTF
.	TRBV12-3/TRBV12-4	many	TRBJ2-3	TGTGCCAGCAGCCCATTCACAAGCACAGATACGCAGTATTTT	CASSPFTSTDTQYF
.	TRBV7-3	.	TRBJ2-1	TGTGCCAGCAGCTCCCTGGGGTCCCTGGTCGGGCCCAATGAGCAGTTCTTC	CASSSLGSLVGPNEQFF
.	TRBV20-1	few	TRBJ1-6	TGCAGTGCTAGAGATTCGACACGAGGGAATTCACCCCTCCACTTT	CSARDSTRGNSPLHF